This T cell receptor beta chain was captured by sequencing in a study of Ad26.COV2.S vaccination and SARS-CoV-2 variants. The overall study: In the study, Ad26.COV2.S was injected intramuscularly once, or twice 56 days apart.

The table came from immunoSEQ multiplex PCR; TCRdb's copy has only in-frame clones and leaves some out. This table has some 370,000 clones, about 80% appearing once. Treatment in this sample: some 19 received Ad26.COV2.S at low or high dose, single or two shots; about 5 received placebo; per-sample allocation not given. Samples came from day 63 after the first vaccine or placebo injection. Expression of Wuhan-strain SARS-CoV-2 spike came from the Ad26 vector that formed the vaccine. The study, taken as a whole, reports: The analyses of TCR breadth and depth may have understated the size of total T cell responses.

Remarks on this clone: Its antigen is not identified.

Germline CDR1 and CDR2: LGHDT and YNNKEL (reference sequence). With 4 bases removed from V and 3 bases from J, the gap between germline ends came to 18 bases. The CDR3 loop spans 16 amino acids. This chain links TRBV3-1 (or the pseudogene TRBV3-2) with TRBJ1-1; D call uncertain. This clonotype originated in a person between 18 and 59 years old who received the Ad26.COV2.S COVID-19 vaccine or a placebo. The specimen comprised peripheral blood, sampled in a trial of Ad26.COV2.S vaccine versus placebo. The CDR3 DNA reads TGTGCCAGCAGCCCCCGTCTCAGAGGTGTAGACACTGAAGCTTTCTTT. It specifies CASSPRLRGVDTEAFF.